Presented here are 18 T cell receptor beta chains from one specimen sequenced in a study of tissue T cells after allogeneic stem cell transplantation. Sequenced by immunoSEQ multiplex PCR; TCRdb stores in-frame clones only, minus some. The table has 48,000 or so clones, 73% seen once. Sequenced sample: sorted cells pooled from one or two spleens. These receptors were obtained from a pool of C57BL/6 mice in good health.

A single count supports this clone. Gene and germline names: mouse. From the germline J gene comes the end of the CDR3, since the read stops 1 residue before it. V and J are TRBV16 and TRBJ1-1; TRBD1 is a possible D gene (6 bases). Trimming removed 3 bases from V and 0 bases from J, with 8 bases in between. The CDR3 extends over 14 amino acids. The germline CDR1 and CDR2 sequences are SGHSA and FRNQAP. This CDR3 is CASSFGTTNTEVFF. The sequenced CDR3 bases are TGTGCAAGCAGCTTCGGGACAACAAACACAGAAGTCTTC.

As for this clone: Gene names are the mouse ones. The sequenced fragment ends 1 residue before the CDR3 boundary, so the rest is inferred from the germline J gene. The V call is TRBV1, the J call TRBJ1-4; D is undetermined. Trimming took off 0 bases at V and 0 bases at J, with 5 bases between the two ends. The CDR3 contains 15 residues. CDR1 is NSQYPW, CDR2 LRSPGD, per germline (reference sequence). The CDR3: CTCSADGLSNERLFF. CDR3 DNA (partial): TGCACCTGCAGTGCAGATGGGCTTTCCAACGAAAGATTATTT.

Remarks on this clone: Mouse germline and gene names are used. The sequenced fragment ends 1 residue before the CDR3 boundary, so the rest is inferred from the germline J gene. The J gene is TRBJ1-2, the V gene TRBV16; D remains unclear. The V and J ends lost 1 base and 0 bases respectively, with 6 bases between them. The germline CDR1 and CDR2 sequences are SGHSA and FRNQAP. This CDR3 comprises 14 residues. The sequenced CDR3 bases are TGTGCAAGCAGCTTAGGGGCATCAAACTCCGACTACACC. Its translation: CASSLGASNSDYT. The whole CDR3 is CASSLGASNSDYTF. The full variable domain, in which reference TRBV16 and TRBJ1-2 provide the parts outside the CDR3, is NAGVIQTPRHKVTGKGQEATLWCEPISGHSAVFWYRQTIVQGLEFLTYFRNQAPIDDSGMPKERFSAQMPNQSHSTLKIQSTQPQDSAVYLCASSLGASNSDYTFGSGTRLLVI.

On this clone itself: Mouse names are used for the genes. The read gets to within 1 residue of the CDR3 end, and the germline J gene fills in the rest. The chain uses TRBV13-2 and TRBJ1-2; tentatively, D is TRBD1 (5 bases). The CDR3 runs 12 residues. Trimming shortened V by 3 bases and J by 6 bases, and 9 bases separated the two germline ends. Germline V gene data show CDR1 as NNHNN and CDR2 as SYGAGS (reference sequence). The CDR3 loop reads CASGATDTDYTF. CDR3 DNA (partial): TGTGCCAGCGGTGCGACAGATACCGACTACACC.

With regard to this clone: All gene names here are mouse names. The read gets to within 1 residue of the CDR3 end, and the germline J gene fills in the rest. V usage is TRBV12-1 and J usage is TRBJ2-2; TRBD1 matches at 8 bases. There are 14 residues in the CDR3. The V gene end was trimmed by 0 bases and the J gene end by 6 bases; junction bases not matched to a gene: 2. The germline gives CDR1 SGHSN, CDR2 HYEKVE. The CDR3 protein is CASSLAGGAGQLYF. Incomplete CDR3 DNA: TGTGCCAGCTCTCTCGCAGGGGGCGCCGGGCAGCTCTAC.

For this clone: Mouse gene names and germline throughout. The read terminates 1 residue ahead of where the CDR3 ends, so the germline J gene completes it. The J gene is TRBJ2-5, the V gene TRBV16; TRBD1 is a possible D gene (6 bases). The CDR3 has 13 amino acids. The V gene lost 3 bases and the J gene lost 3 bases, with 7 bases spanning the gap. Germline loops: CDR1 SGHSA, CDR2 FRNQAP. The CDR3 DNA, read in part, is TGTGCAAGCAGCTTTGGACAGCAAGACACCCAGTAC. Its protein product is CASSFGQQDTQY. In full, the CDR3 reads CASSFGQQDTQYF.

In the case of this clone: These gene names are mouse names. The sequenced part of the CDR3 DNA is TGTGCAAGCAGCCCGACAGGGACGGGTGCTGAGCAGTTC. Residues: CASSPTGTGAEQF. The entire CDR3 protein reads CASSPTGTGAEQFF. V and J are TRBV16 and TRBJ2-1; 7 bases map to TRBD1. The read ends 1 residue early relative to the CDR3; the germline J gene fills the gap. CDR3 length equals 14 residues. Per the germline V gene, CDR1 is SGHSA and CDR2 is FRNQAP. V lost 5 bases to trimming and J lost 6 bases; unmatched junction nucleotides: 7.

Points on this clone: Germline and genes here are mouse. The read halts 1 residue ahead of the CDR3 end, with the missing end drawn from the germline J gene. This chain links TRBV29 with TRBJ2-4; TRBD2 agrees at 12 bases. The CDR3 has 14 residues. V trimming: 6 bases; J trimming: 4 bases; junction bases outside the gene matches: 2. Germline loops: CDR1 MSHET, CDR2 SYDVDS. The CDR3 here is CASRDWGGKNTLYF. CDR3 DNA, as far as it was read: TGTGCTAGCAGGGACTGGGGGGGGAAAAACACCTTGTAC.

This clone was seen a handful of times. Gene and germline names: mouse. The CDR3 extends 1 residue past the end of the read, so its final part is completed from the germline J gene. The chain employs TRBV12-2 and TRBJ2-7, with 11 bases that match TRBD2. Germline assignment: CDR1 SGHLS and CDR2 HYDKME. V lost 3 bases, J lost 3 bases, and 3 bases stayed unmatched. CDR3 length: 14 amino acids. The CDR3 here is CASSSGTGGYEQYF. The part of the CDR3 DNA that was read is TGTGCCAGCTCTTCGGGGACTGGGGGCTATGAACAGTAC. Using reference TRBV12-2 and TRBJ2-7 for the parts outside the CDR3, the full variable domain is NSGVVQSPRYIIKGKGERSILKCIPISGHLSVAWYQQTQGQELKFFIQHYDKMERDKGNLPSRFSVQQFDDYHSEMNMSALELEDSAVYFCASSSGTGGYEQYFGPGTRLTVL.

Points on this clone: Genes and germline come from the mouse. The read is 1 residue too short to cover the CDR3 end, so that end is filled in from the germline J gene. The chain combines TRBV12-1 with TRBJ2-7, with TRBD2 matching 8 bases. Germline CDR1 and CDR2: SGHSN and HYEKVE. V lost 2 bases to trimming and J lost 7 bases; unmatched junction nucleotides: 9. CDR3 length equals 14 residues. Here the CDR3 reads CASSPYWGMGEQYF. CDR3 DNA (partial): TGTGCCAGCTCTCCCTACTGGGGGATGGGGGAACAGTAC.

In the case of this clone: Mouse names are used for the genes. The read gets to within 1 residue of the CDR3 end, and the germline J gene fills in the rest. This chain connects TRBV13-2 to TRBJ1-5; TRBD1 is a possible D gene (5 bases). Germline CDR1 and CDR2: NNHNN and SYGAGS (reference sequence). Trimming stripped 0 bases from V and 1 base from J, with 5 bases between. This CDR3 is 14 amino acids long. The CDR3 loop reads CASGDGQNNQAPLF. CDR3 DNA, as far as it was read: TGTGCCAGCGGTGATGGACAGAACAACCAGGCTCCGCTT.

In regard to this clone: The genes and germline here are from mouse. With the read ending 1 residue before the CDR3 end, the germline J gene is used to fill in that end. V and J are TRBV16 and TRBJ1-1; maybe TRBD1 (6 bases). V was shortened by 0 bases and J by 11 bases, with 7 bases between the two germline ends. Germline values: CDR1 SGHSA, CDR2 FRNQAP. This CDR3 spans 11 amino acids. The CDR3 sequence is CASSLERGVFF. The DNA read from the CDR3 is TGTGCAAGCAGCTTAGAAAGGGGGGTCTTC.

This clone was detected a few times. Genes here carry mouse names. The read terminates 1 residue ahead of where the CDR3 ends, so the germline J gene completes it. This rearrangement joins TRBV3 to TRBJ2-5; TRBD1 is a possible D gene (5 bases). The CDR3 is 13 amino acids. CDR1 and CDR2 from the germline V gene are SNHLY and FYNGKV (reference sequence). Between the trimmed V and J ends, which lost 5 bases and 5 bases, there was a span of 11 bases. CDR3: CASSPQGRDTQYF. The DNA read from the CDR3 is TGTGCCAGCAGCCCCCAGGGAAGAGACACCCAGTAC.

Comment on this clone: Mouse gene names apply. The read falls 1 residue short of the CDR3 end, and the missing part is taken from the germline J gene. The V call is TRBV1, the J call TRBJ1-5; 8 bases match TRBD1. This CDR3 region has 14 residues. The germline V gene encodes CDR1 NSQYPW and CDR2 LRSPGD (reference sequence). The J segment lost 4 bases and the V segment lost 4 bases, leaving 3 bases of the junction unmatched. CDR3 sequence: CTCSVNRGNQAPLF. The DNA read from the CDR3 is TGCACCTGCAGTGTCAACAGGGGGAACCAGGCTCCGCTT.

Of note for this clone: The gene names given are mouse names. The read terminates 1 residue before the CDR3 end, so the remaining end is supplied by the germline J gene. The rearrangement uses TRBV3 and TRBJ1-4; weak D call: TRBD1 (6 bases). Germline loops: CDR1 SNHLY, CDR2 FYNGKV (reference sequence). The ends were cut back, 5 bases at V and 0 bases at J, with 7 bases in the middle. This CDR3 is 14 amino acids long. The CDR3 spells CASSRQVSNERLFF. CDR3 DNA, as far as it was read: TGTGCCAGCAGCAGACAGGTTTCCAACGAAAGATTATTT.

This clone was picked up a small number of times. Genes here carry mouse names. The read gets to within 1 residue of the CDR3 end, and the germline J gene fills in the rest. The chain carries TRBV24 and TRBJ2-7, with D possibly being TRBD2 (6 bases). The CDR3 spans 10 residues. The germline V gene encodes CDR1 KGHTA and CDR2 FRNEEI. The part of the CDR3 DNA that was read is TGTGCGGGGGGCTCCTATGAACAGTAC. Amino acid sequence: CAGGSYEQY. The full CDR3 sequence reads CAGGSYEQYF.

Remarks on this clone: Each gene name is a mouse one. The CDR3 end lies 1 residue beyond the end of the read and is filled in from the germline J gene. The sample carries other DNA sequences with the same CDR3. V and J are TRBV3 and TRBJ1-6; D not certain. TRBJ1-6 is flagged as an ORF with uncertain function. Trimming stripped 1 base from V and 5 bases from J, with 3 bases between. The CDR3 has 13 amino acids. Germline V gene data show CDR1 as SNHLY and CDR2 as FYNGKV (reference sequence). The DNA read from the CDR3 is TGTGCCAGCAGCTTAGAAGATAATTCGCCCCTCTAC. Translated, it gives CASSLEDNSPLY. The full CDR3 reads CASSLEDNSPLYF.

Remarks on this clone: The listed genes are named as in mouse. The read terminates 1 residue ahead of where the CDR3 ends, so the germline J gene completes it. The chain uses TRBV3 and TRBJ1-6; D gene uncertain. TRBJ1-6 is treated as an ORF (open reading frame) with a function not yet certain. This CDR3 contains 13 residues. V shed 2 bases and J shed 4 bases, with 3 bases lying between them. Germline CDR1 is SNHLY and CDR2 is FYNGKV (reference sequence). CDR3 protein: CASSLSYNSPLYF. The CDR3 DNA, read in part, is TGTGCCAGCAGCTTATCGTATAATTCGCCCCTCTAC.